The T cell receptor beta chain under discussion was sequenced for a study of OX40 agonist ivuxolimab in advanced cancers. About the full investigation: Ivuxolimab, which targeted the costimulatory receptor OX40 (CD134), was an agonistic, fully human IgG2 monoclonal antibody. The purpose of peripheral TCRbeta sequencing was to test whether ivuxolimab changed TCR sequence diversity and led to clonal T-cell expansion. Prior anti-PD-1, anti-PD-L1 or anti-CTLA-4 therapy was permitted, and checkpoint inhibitors had been received by approximately 39% of dose-escalation patients. The dose-escalation cohort was 82.7% male with a mean age of around 64 years, ranging from 23 to 79. Partial responses occurred in three dose-escalation patients: two with cutaneous melanoma and one with hepatocellular carcinoma. Intravenous ivuxolimab was administered to patients every 2 weeks at six dose levels: 0.01, 0.1, 0.3, 1.5, 3 and 10 mg/kg. Of the approximately 53 patients in dose escalation, about 20 had hepatocellular carcinoma, about 15 had melanoma, 9 had renal cell carcinoma and 9 had head and neck cancer. The monotherapy dose-escalation portion (N of about 57 patients) of the phase I ivuxolimab trial is reported in the paper.

To sequence the TCRbeta CDR3 region, genomic DNA was isolated from the sorted cells. TCRbeta CDR3 regions were sequenced using the immunoSEQ Assay. As stored in TCRdb, this immuneACCESS dataset retains in-frame rearrangements with V and J assigned. A fraction of the clones does not appear; measured against another copy, unresolved V genes explain less than half of the discrepancy, and the remainder lacks a known reason. The table for this sample lists about 90,000 clones; roughly 90% of them were counted only once. The ten largest clones take up more than 0.15% of the sample. The trial excluded patients who had a history of autoimmune disease or who were on systemic immunosuppression. Peripheral blood for TCR sequencing was collected from all dose cohorts at baseline, on cycle 4 day 1, and on cycle 7 day 1. The samples were drawn from a first-in-human, open-label, multicenter phase I dose-escalation trial of ivuxolimab. Adults with locally advanced or metastatic melanoma, renal cell, hepatocellular, or head and neck squamous cell carcinoma were enrolled in the trial. Before TCR sequencing, CD4+ T cells and CD8+ T cells were sorted from peripheral blood as separate populations.

Via the germline V gene, CDR1 is SNHLY and CDR2 FYNNEI. Ends trimmed: V by 6 bases, J by 3 bases; bases unmatched to a gene: 1. Its CDR3 holds 13 amino acids, cysteine through phenylalanine. Only CDR3 DNA remains: 39 bases, in frame from the first base. The investigation overall reported the following: At doses of 0.1 to 3.0 mg/kg, clonal expansion of both CD4+ and CD8+ blood T cells was observed from baseline to week 6. Low levels of normalized T-cell clonal expansion were also seen in some patients who did not respond. In the 0.1-3.0 mg/kg groups, partial responders were among the patients with the lowest normalized peripheral clonal expansion, particularly in CD8+ T cells. The antigen specificity of the clonally expanded peripheral T cells was not determined. After ivuxolimab, CD8+ T cells had more expanded clones than CD4+ T cells on average.

On this clone: What this receptor recognizes is not known. No much larger clone is present one base from it, and per-base qualities are unavailable.

The chain employs TRBV2 and TRBJ1-5, and TRBD1 aligns with 8 junction nucleotides. Sequencing used CD4+ or CD8+ T cells sorted from blood, obtained in a trial of the OX40 agonist ivuxolimab. This TCR derives from an adult with an advanced solid tumor such as melanoma, head and neck, liver or kidney cancer. The nucleotide sequence reads TGTGCCAGCAGGGACAGGGACAATCAGCCCCAGCATTTT. It specifies CASRDRDNQPQHF.